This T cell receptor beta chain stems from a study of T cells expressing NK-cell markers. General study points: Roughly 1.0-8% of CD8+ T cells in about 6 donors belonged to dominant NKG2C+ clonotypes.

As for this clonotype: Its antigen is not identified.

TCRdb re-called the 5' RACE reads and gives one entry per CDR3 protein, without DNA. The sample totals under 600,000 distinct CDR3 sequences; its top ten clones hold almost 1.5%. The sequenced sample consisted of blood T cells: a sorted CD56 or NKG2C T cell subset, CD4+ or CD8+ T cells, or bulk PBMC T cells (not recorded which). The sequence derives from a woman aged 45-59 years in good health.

The CDR3 spells CASSVSPGDNQPQHF. V and J are TRBV9 and TRBJ1-5. The germline V gene encodes CDR1 SGDLS and CDR2 YYNGEE. The CDR3 has 15 amino acids.